This passage covers 21 T cell receptor beta chains from one sample sequenced in a study of early T cells in non-severe SARS-CoV-2 infection. TCRdb itself ran the 5' RACE reads through MiXCR, one entry per CDR3 protein. Here the sample spans about 130,000 distinct CDR3 sequences, just under 15% being singletons. Sequenced sample: whole blood. These TCRs come from an adult who was a healthcare worker with PCR-confirmed SARS-CoV-2 infection or an uninfected control (not recorded which).

This clonotype has at least ten counts. This chain connects TRBV20-1 to TRBJ2-3, with 9 bases that match TRBD2. The CDR3 extends over 17 amino acids. Per the germline V gene, CDR1 is DFQATT and CDR2 is SNEGSKA (reference sequence). CDR3 loop: CSAQFGGGGAGTDTQYF. CDR3 in DNA: TGCAGCGCCCAATTCGGCGGCGGGGGGGCCGGGACAGATACGCAGTATTTT.

The chain links TRBV11-2 to TRBJ2-3; D ambiguous. Deletions cut 2 bases from V and 2 bases from J, with 11 bases between. Germline CDR1 and CDR2: SGHAT and FQNNGV. The CDR3 contains 15 residues. For the CDR3, the DNA is TGTGCCAGCAGCTTAAAGGCGAAACCCACAGATACGCAGTATTTT. This gives the protein CASSLKAKPTDTQYF.

This clonotype was counted between two and nine times. V gene TRBV7-9 combines with J gene TRBJ2-5, with a tentative D call TRBD2 (5 bases). V lost 3 bases and J lost 1, with 6 bases in between. Germline V gene sequence: CDR1 SEHNR, CDR2 FQNEAQ (reference sequence). The CDR3 extends over 13 amino acids. This CDR3 reads CASSLDFQETQYF. DNA of the CDR3: TGTGCCAGCAGCTTGGACTTCCAAGAGACCCAGTACTTC. Using reference TRBV7-9 and TRBJ2-5 for the parts outside the CDR3, the full variable domain is DTGVSQNPRHKITKRGQNVTFRCDPISEHNRLYWYRQTLGQGPEFLTYFQNEAQLEKSRLLSDRFSAERPKGSFSTLEIQRTEQGDSAMYLCASSLDFQETQYFGPGTRLLVL.

This clonotype occurred a few times. V and J are TRBV5-5 and TRBJ1-4; D remains ambiguous. The CDR3 is 15 residues long. The V gene's germline CDR1 is SGHKS and CDR2 YYEKEE (reference sequence). Trimming pared 1 base from V and 3 bases from J, leaving 10 bases between. The CDR3 region is CASSLNSLSNEKLFF. The CDR3 DNA sequence: TGTGCCAGCAGCTTGAACTCCCTGTCTAATGAAAAACTGTTTTTT.

This clonotype was observed a few times. The rearrangement links TRBV12-3 or TRBV12-4 to TRBJ2-5; possibly TRBD2 for D (6 bases). CDR3 length: 13 amino acids. The V end lost 5 bases, the J end lost 4 bases, and 11 bases lay between the germline ends. CDR3 in DNA: TGTGCCAGCAGTCCTCCGACTAGAGAGACCCAGTACTTC. This sequence encodes CASSPPTRETQYF.

A note on this clonotype: This may arise from a read error, as a much more abundant clone is one base away. V gene TRBV10-3 combines with J gene TRBJ2-4; D gene uncertain. Germline-derived CDR1 and CDR2 are ENHRY and SYGVKD. Deletions cut 0 bases from V and 2 bases from J, with 11 bases between. The CDR3 totals 16 residues. The CDR3 sequence: CAISESEFLTKNIQYF. The CDR3 DNA is TGTGCCATCAGTGAGTCGGAGTTCCTAACCAAAAACATTCAGTACTTC.

The V call is TRBV28, the J call TRBJ1-6; D gene uncertain. Germline V gene data show CDR1 as MDHEN and CDR2 as SYDVKM. CDR3 size: 14 residues. V lost 6 bases, J lost 6 bases, and 12 bases lay in between. The CDR3 coding sequence is TGTGCCAGCAGCCGTATGACCACTAATTCACCCCTCCACTTT. This encodes CASSRMTTNSPLHF.

There are a few counts of this clonotype. The chain carries TRBV4-1 and TRBJ2-5; TRBD1 agrees at 8 bases. The V and J ends lost 4 bases and 4 bases, in that order; junction bases with no gene match: 8. Germline-derived CDR1 and CDR2 are MGHRA and YSYEKL. The CDR3 totals 15 residues. The CDR3 loop reads CASSLDRGGRETQYF. Written as DNA, the CDR3 is TGCGCCAGCAGCCTTGACAGGGGTGGGAGAGAGACCCAGTACTTC.

This clonotype was observed a few times. The chain has TRBV4-1 and TRBJ2-5; no reliable D call. The CDR3 loop spans 16 amino acids. Per the germline V gene, CDR1 is MGHRA and CDR2 is YSYEKL. V was pared by 0 bases and J by 5 bases, with 16 bases between. The CDR3 region has the DNA TGCGCCAGCAGCCAAGAAGTCGCATCCTTAAGGGAGACCCAGTACTTC. Protein sequence: CASSQEVASLRETQYF.

The chain carries TRBV4-1 and TRBJ2-2; TRBD1 is a possible D gene (7 bases). CDR3 length: 14 amino acids. The germline V gene encodes CDR1 MGHRA and CDR2 YSYEKL. Trimming removed 7 bases from V and 7 bases from J, with 16 bases in between. This chain's CDR3 is CASKQGGFNGELFF. CDR3 DNA: TGCGCCAGCAAGCAGGGGGGATTCAACGGGGAGCTGTTTTTT.

The chain joins TRBV15 to TRBJ2-7, with D perhaps matching TRBD2 (7 bases). CDR1 and CDR2 from the germline V gene are LNHNV and YYDKDF (reference sequence). This CDR3 comprises 17 residues. Between the trimmed V and J ends, which lost 1 base and 6 bases, there was a span of 22 bases. The CDR3 region has the DNA TGTGCCACCAGCAGAGTCGGGTTAGGGGGAGGGCTCCTCGAGCAGTACTTC. Translated: CATSRVGLGGGLLEQYF.

The J gene is TRBJ2-3, the V gene TRBV10-1, with 7 bases fitting TRBD1. V dropped 6 bases and J dropped 2; count of bases not matched to a gene: 5. Germline V gene lookup returns CDR1 WNHNN and CDR2 SYGVQD (reference sequence). The CDR3 totals 14 residues. CDR3 region: CASRRDSNTDTQYF. CDR3 DNA sequence: TGCGCCAGCAGAAGGGACAGCAACACAGATACGCAGTATTTT.

The rearrangement uses TRBV6-1 and TRBJ2-1; D perhaps matches TRBD2 (6 bases). Germline-derived CDR1 and CDR2 are MNHNS and SASEGT. The CDR3 covers 14 residues. Trimming pared 8 bases from V and 10 bases from J, leaving 21 bases between. CDR3 DNA: TGTGCCAGCGGGATATGGACTAACGGACTAGAGCAGTTCTTC. Translating gives CASGIWTNGLEQFF.

This chain connects TRBV21-1 to TRBJ1-5. TRBV21-1 is given as a pseudogene. The CDR3 totals 12 residues. CDR3 loop: CASSRDSEPQHF. For the CDR3, the DNA is TGTGCCAGCAGCAGGGATTCTGAGCCCCAGCATTTT.

This chain uses TRBV20-1 with TRBJ2-2, with D maybe TRBD1 (6 bases). Germline CDR1 reads DFQATT; CDR2 reads SNEGSKA (reference sequence). The CDR3 consists of 15 residues. The V end was cut by 0 bases, the J end by 5 bases, with 13 bases between. The CDR3 DNA reads TGCAGTGCTAGAGATGGGGGCAAGGGGACCGGGGAGCTGTTTTTT. This translates into CSARDGGKGTGELFF.

The rearrangement uses TRBV29-1 and TRBJ2-7, with D perhaps TRBD1 or TRBD2 (5 bases each). The CDR3 runs to 12 residues. Germline V gives CDR1 SQVTM, CDR2 ANQGSEA. The V end lost 7 bases, the J end lost 2 bases, and 12 bases lay between the germline ends. The CDR3 DNA reads TGCAGCGCCTGGGACGGGCCCTACGAGCAGTACTTC. This encodes CSAWDGPYEQYF.

The table lists this clonotype with a few counts. The chain carries TRBV15 and TRBJ2-2; D call uncertain. Germline V CDR1 and CDR2: LNHNV, YYDKDF (reference sequence). CDR3 size: 12 residues. Trimming left V 4 bases short and J 5 bases short, with 5 bases between. This CDR3 reads CATSKGTGELFF. CDR3 sequence (DNA): TGTGCCACCAGCAAAGGGACCGGGGAGCTGTTTTTT.

This clonotype has only a few counts. The chain couples TRBV29-1 to TRBJ1-2; D gene ambiguous. V was pared by 5 bases and J by 8 bases, with 9 bases between. The germline V gene encodes CDR1 SQVTM and CDR2 ANQGSEA. The CDR3 sequence is 10 residues long. CDR3 protein: CSVSQAGYTF. The CDR3 DNA sequence: TGCAGCGTTTCCCAGGCCGGCTACACCTTC.

This chain joins TRBV12-3 or TRBV12-4 and TRBJ1-5; D unclear. This CDR3 region has 15 residues. The V gene lost 5 bases and the J gene lost 0 bases, with 11 bases spanning the gap. Written as DNA, the CDR3 is TGTGCCAGCAGTCGGGTATCCGGTAGCAATCAGCCCCAGCATTTT. Protein sequence: CASSRVSGSNQPQHF.

This clonotype has just a few counts. The chain joins TRBV5-1 to TRBJ2-6, with no clear D. Germline-derived CDR1 and CDR2 are SGHRS and YFSETQ. The CDR3 is 16 residues long. V lost 4 bases and J lost 3, with 14 bases in between. In DNA form, the CDR3 reads TGCGCCAGCAGCCCGGCTCCTAGGATTGGGGCCAACGTCCTGACTTTC. It codes for CASSPAPRIGANVLTF.

The rearrangement links TRBV12-3 or TRBV12-4 to TRBJ2-2; D is uncertain. The CDR3 is made up of 14 amino acids. V was clipped by 2 bases and J by 5 bases, with 9 bases between them. CDR3 in DNA: TGTGCCAGCAGTTTAAAACGGGCGACCGGGGAGCTGTTTTTT. It specifies CASSLKRATGELFF.